The subject of this entry is one T cell receptor beta chain. The antigen remains undetermined. Its ends do not fully match the called genes, so a read error is possible. The sample is drawn from a study of cytomegalovirus exposure and HLA in healthy donors. Whole-study findings and limits: Among immune exposure information, only CMV serostatus was available. When analyzed later, the rates of TCR association showed variation by HLA locus, with DRB1 the most and HLA-C the fewest.

CDR1 and CDR2 from the germline V gene are SEHNR and FQNEAQ (reference sequence). The CDR3 is 11 amino acids. In the PCR, 60 Vbeta and 13 Jbeta primers were used. Clones were read by immunoSEQ multiplex PCR, and TCRdb kept only the in-frame ones, dropping some. Seen here are under 110,000 clones, 60% to 80% observed once, and the top ten hold more than 2%. The chain employs TRBV7-9 and TRBJ2-7, with D possibly being TRBD2 (5 bases). Sequencing input: PBMCs. The TCR was taken from a man aged 40-55 years in good health and CMV-seronegative. CDR3 in DNA: TGTTCCAGCAGCTTAGGGAGTGAGCAGTACTTC. This codes for CSSSLGSEQYF.